Below, 17 T cell receptor beta chains from the same sample are listed, as sequenced in a study of early T cells in non-severe SARS-CoV-2 infection. Each CDR3 protein is one row after TCRdb ran MiXCR on the 5' RACE reads. Among 40,000 to 55,000 distinct CDR3 sequences, less than 8.5% were seen once, and the ten largest hold 8% to 9.5%. Sequenced: whole blood. These receptors all stem from an adult who was a healthcare worker with PCR-confirmed SARS-CoV-2 infection or an uninfected control (not recorded which).

This clonotype was counted ten times or more. The J gene is TRBJ1-2, the V gene TRBV29-1, with D possibly TRBD1 on 6 matching bases. The CDR3 runs to 13 residues. V lost 6 bases and J lost 6, with 17 bases in between. The germline V gene has CDR1 SQVTM and CDR2 ANQGSEA. DNA for the CDR3: TGCAGCGTCCTCCCCCGGGCAGGGGATGGCTACACCTTC. Amino acids: CSVLPRAGDGYTF.

Ten or more counts support this clonotype. The chain has TRBV7-2 and TRBJ1-6; the D is unclear. CDR1 SGHTA and CDR2 FQGNSA come from the germline V gene. There are 15 residues in the CDR3. The V and J ends lost 2 bases and 3 bases respectively, with 8 bases between them. CDR3 amino acids: CASSLLDGYNSPLHF. In nucleotides, the CDR3 is TGTGCCAGCAGCTTACTCGACGGCTATAATTCACCCCTCCACTTT.

This clonotype occurred a few times. The J gene is TRBJ1-1, the V gene TRBV6-5; the D gene is possibly TRBD1 (5 bases). The CDR3 extends over 14 amino acids. V was clipped by 0 bases and J by 6 bases, with 11 bases between them. Germline V gene data show CDR1 as MNHEY and CDR2 as SVGAGI. For the CDR3, the DNA is TGTGCCAGCAGTTACTCGTTAGGGGCCGCTGAAGCTTTCTTT. Translated: CASSYSLGAAEAFF.

This clonotype was counted ten times or more. The CDR3 DNA sequence: TGTGCCAGTACTATCGGGGGATTCGACACTGAAGCTTTCTTT. This gives the protein CASTIGGFDTEAFF. This chain uses TRBV9 with TRBJ1-1; D possibly corresponds to TRBD1 (5 bases). Looked up from germline, CDR1 is SGDLS and CDR2 is YYNGEE. Trimming removed 8 bases from V and 3 bases from J, with 17 bases in between. This CDR3 has 14 amino acids. Full variable domain (missing parts from reference TRBV9 and TRBJ1-1): DSGVTQTPKHLITATGQRVTLRCSPRSGDLSVYWYQQSLDQGLQFLIQYYNGEERAKGNILERFSAQQFPDLHSELNLSSLELGDSALYFCASTIGGFDTEAFFGQGTRLTVV.

This clonotype was detected many times. The chain recombines TRBV6-1 with TRBJ1-4; no firm D call. From germline, CDR1 is MNHNS and CDR2 SASEGT. The CDR3 is 13 amino acids. Trimming left V 4 bases short and J 8 bases short, with 11 bases between. The CDR3 DNA sequence: TGTGCCAGCAGTGTTCCGGGGAGGGAAAAACTGTTTTTT. The encoded protein is CASSVPGREKLFF.

Comment on this clonotype: A much larger clone sits a single nucleotide away, making a read error possible. This chain connects TRBV4-1 to TRBJ2-1; D unclear. The CDR3 totals 13 residues. Germline V gene sequence: CDR1 MGHRA, CDR2 YSYEKL. The CDR3 loop is CASSPYWGNERFF. Here the CDR3 DNA reads TGCGCCAGCAGCCCCTATTGGGGTAATGAGCGGTTCTTC.

This clonotype was seen ten or more times. V and J are TRBV20-1 and TRBJ1-2; 9 bases are shared with TRBD1. This CDR3 spans 15 amino acids. Trimming took 3 bases from V and 4 from J; bases not matched to a gene: 9. The germline CDR1 and CDR2 sequences are DFQATT and SNEGSKA (reference sequence). The CDR3 coding sequence is TGCAGTGCTAGGAACTACAGGGGGCAACGCTATGGCTACACCTTC. Its translation is CSARNYRGQRYGYTF.

This clonotype turned up a few times. This chain links TRBV7-8 with TRBJ2-1; TRBD1 or TRBD2 may be the D gene (5 bases each). Trimming took off 2 bases at V and 2 bases at J, with 25 bases between the two ends. From germline, CDR1 is SGHVS and CDR2 FQNEAQ. CDR3 size: 20 residues. This CDR3 is CASSLSSSGPLTPAYNEQFF. The CDR3 bases are TGTGCCAGCAGCTTAAGTAGCTCGGGACCCTTAACCCCCGCCTACAATGAGCAGTTCTTC. The full variable domain, with the rest looked up from reference TRBV7-8 and TRBJ2-1, is GAGVSQSPRYKVAKRGQDVALRCDPISGHVSLFWYQQALGQGPEFLTYFQNEAQLDKSGLPSDRFFAERPEGSVSTLKIQRTQQEDSAVYLCASSLSSSGPLTPAYNEQFFGPGTRLTVL.

This clonotype was counted ten times or more. The chain combines TRBV27 with TRBJ1-5, with D hard to call. This CDR3 spans 15 amino acids. Germline assignment: CDR1 MNHEY and CDR2 SMNVEV (reference sequence). The V and J ends lost 3 bases and 3 bases respectively, with 12 bases between them. Written as DNA, the CDR3 is TGTGCCAGCAGTTTCCGGGGATGGGACAATCAGCCCCAGCATTTT. It encodes CASSFRGWDNQPQHF.

This clonotype has at least ten counts. J is TRBJ2-7 and V is TRBV10-3; unclear D gene. The V gene's germline CDR1 is ENHRY and CDR2 SYGVKD. V lost 4 bases and J 5 bases, leaving 6 bases between the germline ends. CDR3 length: 11 amino acids. DNA for the CDR3: TGTGCCATCAGTGTTGGGAACGAGCAGTACTTC. Translation gives CAISVGNEQYF.

This clonotype was observed many times. This rearrangement joins TRBV20-1 to TRBJ1-1; no clear D gene. The V end was cut by 5 bases, the J end by 4 bases, with 20 bases between. The CDR3 is 15 amino acids. Germline CDR1 reads DFQATT; CDR2 reads SNEGSKA (reference sequence). The CDR3 protein is CSALDGGSISTEAFF. The DNA of the CDR3 is TGCAGTGCTTTAGATGGCGGCTCTATTAGCACTGAAGCTTTCTTT.

This clonotype was seen many times. The chain is built from TRBV7-6 and TRBJ1-3; 7 bases are shared with TRBD1. J lost 0 bases, V lost 3 bases, and 5 bases had no gene match. The V gene's germline CDR1 is SGHVS and CDR2 FNYEAQ. This CDR3 contains 16 residues. In DNA, the CDR3 is TGTGCCAGCAGCTTTTATCCAGGGGGCTCTGGAAACACCATATATTTT. Encoded protein: CASSFYPGGSGNTIYF.

The J gene is TRBJ2-1, the V gene TRBV6-2 or TRBV6-3, with D unclear. Germline V gene sequence: CDR1 MNHEY, CDR2 SVGEGT. V lost 2 bases and J 9 bases, leaving 8 bases between the germline ends. The CDR3 totals 12 residues. CDR3 nucleotide sequence: TGTGCCAGCAGTTACATAGGTATTGAGCAGTTCTTC. Its protein is CASSYIGIEQFF.

This clonotype has at least ten counts. This chain uses TRBV28 with TRBJ2-3; 13 bases line up with TRBD2. This CDR3 has 16 residues. With 5 bases clipped from V and 6 bases from J, the junction kept 8 bases outside the gene matches. The germline CDR1 and CDR2 sequences are MDHEN and SYDVKM. This CDR3 reads CASSTLAGGPGDTQYF. The CDR3 DNA sequence: TGTGCCAGCAGTACACTAGCGGGGGGGCCCGGTGATACGCAGTATTTT.

This clonotype was recorded at least ten times. The chain has TRBV4-3 and TRBJ2-1, with D maybe TRBD1 (5 bases). Per germline, CDR1 LGHNA and CDR2 YSLEER. The CDR3 contains 18 residues. Trimming left V 4 bases short and J 0 bases short, with 19 bases between. CDR3 region: CASSRVMGQSRSYNEQFF. The CDR3, as DNA: TGCGCCAGCAGCCGAGTCATGGGGCAATCTCGCTCCTACAATGAGCAGTTCTTC.

With respect to this clonotype: Just one base apart from a much larger clone, this may be a read error. The chain has TRBV6-5 and TRBJ2-7; D may be TRBD2 (6 bases). Germline CDR1 and CDR2: MNHEY and SVGAGI. CDR3 length: 15 amino acids. Here the CDR3 reads CASSYGGGYHYDQYF. The CDR3 DNA reads as TGTGCCAGCAGTTACGGAGGAGGGTATCACTACGACCAGTACTTC.

The gene calls are TRBV28 and TRBJ1-1; D may be TRBD1 (5 bases). This CDR3 is 13 amino acids long. Germline CDR1 reads MDHEN; CDR2 reads SYDVKM. Trimming removed 2 bases from V and 8 bases from J, with 12 bases in between. CDR3 sequence (DNA): TGTGCCAGCAGTTTACTGGGGCGAGGAGAAGCTTTCTTT. The encoded protein is CASSLLGRGEAFF. Full variable domain (rest looked up from reference TRBV28 and TRBJ1-1): DVKVTQSSRYLVKRTGEKVFLECVQDMDHENMFWYRQDPGLGLRLIYFSYDVKMKEKGDIPEGYSVSREKKERFSLILESASTNQTSMYLCASSLLGRGEAFFGQGTRLTVV.